This paragraph covers one T cell receptor (beta chain) sequence. This entry comes from a study of cytomegalovirus exposure and HLA in healthy donors. In the PCR, 60 Vbeta and 13 Jbeta primers were used. Produced via immunoSEQ multiplex PCR; TCRdb's table is partial and in-frame only. Among 250,000 or so clones listed, 85% were seen once. Trimming shortened V by 6 bases and J by 4 bases, and 13 bases separated the two germline ends. CDR1 and CDR2 from the germline V gene are LNHDA and SQIVND (reference sequence). The CDR3 length is 14 residues. The clonotype was recovered from a human donor in good health. The chain couples TRBV19 to TRBJ2-1; D might be TRBD2 (5 bases). Sequenced input: PBMCs. DNA of the CDR3: TGTGCCAGTAGGATCACGGGGATATACAATGAGCAGTTCTTC. Amino acids: CASRITGIYNEQFF.